This T cell receptor beta chain was recorded in a study of T cells in Graves' hyperthyroidism and ophthalmopathy. General observations from the study: Ophthalmopathy, as predicted by the model, came a median roughly 6.8 months after the prediction. Among clonotypes expanded in thyroid above 0.001, most were also found in blood.

Hyperthyroidism in the patients, aged 18 to 65, was newly diagnosed and under 2 months in duration. Exclusion criteria comprised uncontrolled infection, other autoimmune disease, pregnancy or lactation. CDR3 size: 14 residues. Germline CDR1 and CDR2: MNHEY and SMNVEV (reference sequence). Trimming stripped 2 bases from V and 4 bases from J, with 12 bases between. This clonotype occurred many times. Its target is unknown. Amplified regions were TCR beta CDR3 sequences from RNA transcripts. TCR CDR3 underwent first-round RT-PCR with the HTBI primer set. TCRdb used MiXCR to reprocess the multiplex PCR reads, holding one entry per CDR3 protein. This table holds roughly 300,000 distinct CDR3 sequences, 25% found once.

V usage is TRBV27 and J usage is TRBJ2-7, with unresolved D. The sequenced sample consisted of blood. The receptor was isolated from a man in his forties with Graves' hyperthyroidism that later progressed to Graves' ophthalmopathy. The CDR3 is CASSLKGLTYEQYF. In nucleotides, the CDR3 is TGTGCCAGCAGTTTAAAGGGTCTAACTTACGAGCAGTACTTC.